The 9 T cell receptor beta chains in this list originate from one sample, sequenced in a study of blood T cell repertoires in COVID-19. Libraries were prepared by immunoSEQ multiplex PCR; TCRdb keeps only in-frame clonotypes and omits some of them. The sample lists 300,000 to 400,000 clones; around nine tenths were seen once. Sequencing input: PBMCs or T cells enriched from blood (not recorded which). These receptors all come from a man in his sixties who had recovered from COVID-19.

The CDR3 DNA follows: TGTGCCAGTAACGAGGGAAGGTCGGGGATGAACACTGAAGCTTTCTTT. Its protein product is CASNEGRSGMNTEAFF. This chain uses TRBV19 with TRBJ1-1; D uncertain. In germline, CDR1 is LNHDA, CDR2 SQIVND (reference sequence). There are 16 residues in the CDR3. Trimming removed 7 bases from V and 0 bases from J, with 18 bases in between. Using reference TRBV19 and TRBJ1-1 for the parts outside the CDR3, the full variable domain is DGGITQSPKYLFRKEGQNVTLSCEQNLNHDAMYWYRQDPGQGLRLIYYSQIVNDFQKGDIAEGYSVSREKKESFPLTVTSAQKNPTAFYLCASNEGRSGMNTEAFFGQGTRLTVV.

The V call is TRBV4-2, the J call TRBJ1-2, with TRBD1 as a possible D gene (6 bases). CDR3 length equals 15 residues. Trimming cost V 0 bases and J 3 bases, with 11 bases left between them. The germline V gene encodes CDR1 LGHNA and CDR2 YNFKEQ. DNA of the CDR3: TGTGCCAGCAGCCAAGAGCCTGACAGGTACTATGGCTACACCTTC. It yields the protein CASSQEPDRYYGYTF.

This chain uses TRBV6-5 with TRBJ2-1; a weak D match, TRBD2 (5 bases). The CDR3 totals 12 residues. V was trimmed by 2 bases and J by 8 bases, leaving 7 bases between them. CDR1 MNHEY and CDR2 SVGAGI come from the germline V gene. The CDR3 DNA is TGTGCCAGCAGTTACACTAGAGATGAGCAGTTCTTC. It yields the protein CASSYTRDEQFF.

J is TRBJ2-1 and V is TRBV7-9, with 8 positions matching TRBD1. Germline CDR1 SEHNR, CDR2 FQNEAQ (reference sequence). With V trimmed by 4 bases and J by 1 base, 9 bases remained unmatched. The CDR3 consists of 17 residues. CDR3 nucleotide sequence: TGTGCCAGCAGCTGGGACCGGGACAGGAGTTCCTACAATGAGCAGTTCTTC. Protein sequence: CASSWDRDRSSYNEQFF.

The chain has TRBV6-6 and TRBJ2-1, with TRBD2 matching 11 bases. CDR1 is MNHNY and CDR2 is SVGAGI in the germline V gene (reference sequence). J was trimmed by 4 bases and V by 7 bases; bases with no gene match: 6. The CDR3 extends over 15 amino acids. The CDR3 DNA reads as TGTGCCAGCATGTTTGGGACTAGCGGTTACAATGAGCAGTTCTTC. Protein product: CASMFGTSGYNEQFF.

The gene calls are TRBV4-1 and TRBJ2-5, with D unclear. The CDR3 is 14 amino acids. Germline values: CDR1 MGHRA, CDR2 YSYEKL. V lost 3 bases and J 2 bases, leaving 10 bases between the germline ends. CDR3 bases: TGCGCCAGCAGCCAGACGGGTCGGCAAGAGACCCAGTACTTC. It yields the protein CASSQTGRQETQYF.

The chain combines TRBV7-9 with TRBJ2-1; TRBD2 aligns across 8 bases. The V gene end was trimmed by 4 bases and the J gene end by 0 bases; junction bases not matched to a gene: 5. Germline CDR1 SEHNR, CDR2 FQNEAQ (reference sequence). The CDR3 totals 16 residues. CDR3 in amino acids: CASSSNSGSSYNEQFF. For the CDR3, the DNA is TGTGCCAGCAGCTCAAACAGCGGGAGCTCCTACAATGAGCAGTTCTTC. Variable domain in full (rest from reference TRBV7-9 and TRBJ2-1): DTGVSQNPRHKITKRGQNVTFRCDPISEHNRLYWYRQTLGQGPEFLTYFQNEAQLEKSRLLSDRFSAERPKGSFSTLEIQRTEQGDSAMYLCASSSNSGSSYNEQFFGPGTRLTVL.

The chain uses TRBV11-3 and TRBJ1-1; possible D gene TRBD1, 6 bases. This CDR3 has 13 amino acids. The germline V and J ends were trimmed by 5 bases and 6 bases, with 13 bases remaining between them. Germline CDR1 is SGHNT and CDR2 is YENEEA. CDR3 bases: TGTGCCAGCAGCCCACACAGGGATCCTGAAGCTTTCTTT. Its protein product is CASSPHRDPEAFF.

J is TRBJ2-5 and V is TRBV7-9; 7 positions agree with TRBD2. J gave up 4 bases and V 2 bases, and 10 bases lay outside the gene matches. Germline V gene data show CDR1 as SEHNR and CDR2 as FQNEAQ (reference sequence). The CDR3 runs to 16 residues. The CDR3 DNA sequence: TGTGCCAGCAGCTTATTTTCTAGCGGAAGGGGAGAGACCCAGTACTTC. Translating gives CASSLFSSGRGETQYF.